This TCR beta chain emerged from a study of T cells in Graves' hyperthyroidism and ophthalmopathy. The study's findings and limits: The model made its ophthalmopathy prediction, and onset followed a median approximately six months later. Most clonotypes expanded in thyroid above 0.001 were likewise present in blood. Ophthalmopathy stood apart from stable hyperthyroidism in a 13 V-J model.

What was amplified from RNA transcripts were TCR beta CDR3 regions. The study used the HTBI primer set for a first-round RT-PCR of the TCR CDR3. TCRdb re-analysed the multiplex PCR reads in MiXCR, keeping a single row per CDR3 protein. This table holds about 380,000 distinct CDR3 sequences, about a fifth found once. Uncontrolled infection, other autoimmune disease, pregnancy or lactation barred patients from enrollment. This CDR3 has 14 residues. Germline CDR1 LGHDT, CDR2 YNNKEL (reference sequence). The V gene lost 3 bases and the J gene lost 2 bases, with 8 bases spanning the gap. This clonotype has a count of ten or more. Its target is unknown.

The sample comprised blood. The rearrangement links TRBV3-1 to TRBJ1-3; D not certain. This receptor was taken from a young man with Graves' ophthalmopathy. CDR3 region: CASSQTGTGNTIYF. The CDR3 DNA sequence: TGTGCCAGCAGCCAGACGGGGACTGGAAACACCATATATTTT.